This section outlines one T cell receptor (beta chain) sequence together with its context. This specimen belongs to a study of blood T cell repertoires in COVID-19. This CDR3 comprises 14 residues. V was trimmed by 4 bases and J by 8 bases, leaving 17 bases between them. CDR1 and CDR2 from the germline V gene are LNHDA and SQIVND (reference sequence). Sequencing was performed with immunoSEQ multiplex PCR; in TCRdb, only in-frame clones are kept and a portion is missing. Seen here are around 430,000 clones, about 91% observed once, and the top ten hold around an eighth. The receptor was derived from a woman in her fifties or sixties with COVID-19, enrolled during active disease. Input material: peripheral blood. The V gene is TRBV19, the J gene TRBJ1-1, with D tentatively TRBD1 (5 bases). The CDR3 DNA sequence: TGTGCCAGTAGTAGCGGGACCCCGGGCCTAGAAGCTTTCTTT. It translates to CASSSGTPGLEAFF.